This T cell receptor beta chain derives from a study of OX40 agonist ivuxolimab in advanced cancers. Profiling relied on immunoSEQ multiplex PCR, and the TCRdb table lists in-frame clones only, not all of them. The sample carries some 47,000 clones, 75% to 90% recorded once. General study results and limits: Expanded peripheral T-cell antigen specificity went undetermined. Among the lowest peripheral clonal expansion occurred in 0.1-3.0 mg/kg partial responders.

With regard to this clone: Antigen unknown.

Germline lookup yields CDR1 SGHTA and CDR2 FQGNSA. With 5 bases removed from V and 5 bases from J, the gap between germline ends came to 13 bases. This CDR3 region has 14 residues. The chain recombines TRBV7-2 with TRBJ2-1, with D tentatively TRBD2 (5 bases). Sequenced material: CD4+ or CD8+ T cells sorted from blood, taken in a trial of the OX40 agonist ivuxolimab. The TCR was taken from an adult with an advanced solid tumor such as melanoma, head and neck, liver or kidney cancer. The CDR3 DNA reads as TGTGCCAGCAGCCTTGGAGGTAGCCACAATGAGCAGTTCTTC. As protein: CASSLGGSHNEQFF.